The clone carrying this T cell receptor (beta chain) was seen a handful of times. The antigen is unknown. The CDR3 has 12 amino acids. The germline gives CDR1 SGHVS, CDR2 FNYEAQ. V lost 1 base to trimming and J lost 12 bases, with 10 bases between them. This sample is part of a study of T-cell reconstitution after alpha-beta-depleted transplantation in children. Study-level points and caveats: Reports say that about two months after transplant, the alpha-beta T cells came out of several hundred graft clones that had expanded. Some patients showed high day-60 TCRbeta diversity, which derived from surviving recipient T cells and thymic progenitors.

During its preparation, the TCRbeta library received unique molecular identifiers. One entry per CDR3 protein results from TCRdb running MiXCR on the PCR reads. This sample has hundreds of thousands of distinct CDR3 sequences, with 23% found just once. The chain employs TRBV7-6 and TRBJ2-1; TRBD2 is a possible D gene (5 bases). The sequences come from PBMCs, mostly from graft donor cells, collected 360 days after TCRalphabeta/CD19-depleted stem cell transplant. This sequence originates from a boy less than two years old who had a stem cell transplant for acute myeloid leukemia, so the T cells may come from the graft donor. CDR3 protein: CASSLVAGGQFF. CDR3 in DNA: TGTGCCAGCAGCTTAGTGGCGGGTGGGCAGTTCTTC. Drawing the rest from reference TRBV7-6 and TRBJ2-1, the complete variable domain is GAGVSQSPRYKVTKRGQDVALRCDPISGHVSLYWYRQALGQGPEFLTYFNYEAQQDKSGLPNDRFSAERPEGSISTLTIQRTEQRDSAMYRCASSLVAGGQFFGPGTRLTVL.